These 27 T cell receptor beta chains came from one sample sequenced in a study of T cells in Graves' hyperthyroidism and ophthalmopathy. Amplified TCR beta CDR3 regions derived from RNA transcripts. The TCR CDR3 first-round RT-PCR relied on the HTBI primer set. TCRdb analysed the multiplex PCR reads with MiXCR anew, one entry per CDR3 protein. The sample consists of about 640,000 distinct CDR3 sequences, about a fifth of them appearing once. The specimen sequenced was blood. These receptors were taken from a man aged 25 to 40 with Graves' ophthalmopathy.

At least ten counts were recorded for this clonotype. This chain uses TRBV3-1 with TRBJ1-1; D perhaps matches TRBD1 (5 bases). V was cut by 7 bases and J by 7 bases, with 10 bases left in between. The CDR3 sequence is 11 residues long. CDR1 and CDR2 (germline): LGHDT, YNNKEL (reference sequence). CDR3 protein: CASKTGNEAFF. The CDR3 nucleotides read TGTGCCAGCAAAACAGGCAATGAAGCTTTCTTT. The whole variable domain, remainder taken from reference TRBV3-1 and TRBJ1-1, is DTAVSQTPKYLVTQMGNDKSIKCEQNLGHDTMYWYKQDSKKFLKIMFSYNNKELIINETVPNRFSPKSPDKAHLNLHINSLELGDSAVYFCASKTGNEAFFGQGTRLTVV.

This clonotype was counted only a few times. V and J are TRBV20-1 and TRBJ1-1; 8 bases are a match to TRBD1. From germline, CDR1 is DFQATT and CDR2 SNEGSKA (reference sequence). The ends lost 0 bases at V and 4 bases at J; junction bases unmatched: 10. The CDR3 is made up of 16 amino acids. The CDR3 protein is CSARDRSGRGLTEAFF. In nucleotides, the CDR3 is TGCAGTGCTAGAGATCGTTCGGGCAGGGGGCTCACTGAAGCTTTCTTT.

This clonotype was seen a handful of times. This rearrangement joins TRBV7-9 to TRBJ1-2, with 9 positions matching TRBD1. V shed 4 bases, J shed 5 bases, and the junction held 5 bases outside the gene matches. The germline gives CDR1 SEHNR, CDR2 FQNEAQ (reference sequence). This CDR3 region has 14 residues. The CDR3 here is CASSSQTGGYGYTF. The CDR3 DNA follows: TGTGCCAGCAGCTCCCAGACAGGGGGATATGGCTACACCTTC.

The table lists this clonotype with many counts. The chain uses TRBV12-3 or TRBV12-4 and TRBJ2-5; tentatively, D is TRBD2 (6 bases). The CDR3 has 13 amino acids. V lost 7 bases and J 2 bases, leaving 11 bases between the germline ends. CDR3 DNA sequence: TGTGCCAGCAAGCCGGGAGAACAAGAGACCCAGTACTTC. It yields the protein CASKPGEQETQYF.

This clonotype appeared many times. This chain uses TRBV2 with TRBJ1-4, with D unresolved. Trimming shortened V by 6 bases and J by 8 bases, and 10 bases separated the two germline ends. The length of the CDR3 is 12 residues. Germline loops: CDR1 SNHLY, CDR2 FYNNEI. The CDR3 nucleotides read TGTGCCAGCAGGGTCGCCCGCGAAAAACTGTTTTTT. It codes for CASRVAREKLFF.

This clonotype was found a few times. J is TRBJ2-7 and V is TRBV7-9, with 10 bases fitting TRBD2. Trimming took 5 bases from V and 4 from J; bases not matched to a gene: 11. The CDR3 runs 16 residues. Germline V gene lookup returns CDR1 SEHNR and CDR2 FQNEAQ (reference sequence). In DNA, the CDR3 is TGTGCCAGCAGCCCATCGACTAGCGGGCCAGAGTACGAGCAGTACTTC. It is translated as CASSPSTSGPEYEQYF. Variable domain in full (rest from reference TRBV7-9 and TRBJ2-7): DTGVSQNPRHKITKRGQNVTFRCDPISEHNRLYWYRQTLGQGPEFLTYFQNEAQLEKSRLLSDRFSAERPKGSFSTLEIQRTEQGDSAMYLCASSPSTSGPEYEQYFGPGTRLTVT.

The chain employs TRBV25-1 and TRBJ2-5, with D hard to call. The CDR3 is made up of 15 amino acids. Trimming cost V 3 bases and J 4 bases, with 15 bases left between them. In germline, CDR1 is MGHDK, CDR2 SYGVNS. CDR3 nucleotides: TGTGCCAGCAGTGAGGACCCCCCATCGAGAGAGACCCAGTACTTC. Translated: CASSEDPPSRETQYF.

This clonotype showed up many times. The CDR3 sequence: CASSSHSGDGETQYF. As DNA, the CDR3 is TGTGCCAGCAGTTCTCACTCGGGCGACGGGGAGACCCAGTACTTC. The rearrangement uses TRBV28 and TRBJ2-5; D not certain. From germline, CDR1 is MDHEN and CDR2 SYDVKM. The CDR3 is 15 amino acids. Trimming took off 4 bases at V and 5 bases at J, with 17 bases between the two ends.

This clonotype was detected many times. The rearrangement links TRBV6-6 to TRBJ2-7, with 9 bases fitting TRBD1. The V and J ends lost 0 bases and 7 bases, in that order; junction bases with no gene match: 7. CDR1 is MNHNY and CDR2 is SVGAGI in the germline V gene (reference sequence). This CDR3 comprises 15 residues. CDR3 region: CASSYSGQGFGEQYF. In DNA, the CDR3 is TGTGCCAGCAGTTACTCCGGACAGGGGTTTGGGGAGCAGTACTTC.

This clonotype was counted between two and nine times. The chain links TRBV29-1 to TRBJ1-5, with D maybe TRBD1 (6 bases). This CDR3 spans 13 amino acids. Germline values: CDR1 SQVTM, CDR2 ANQGSEA. V gave up 4 bases and J gave up 7 bases, with 14 bases separating them. The CDR3 DNA is TGCAGCGTTGTTCAGGGGTGGGGACAGCCCCAGCATTTT. Protein: CSVVQGWGQPQHF.

This clonotype has only a few counts. The chain carries TRBV9 and TRBJ2-1, with D possibly being TRBD2 (5 bases). This CDR3 has 16 amino acids. The V gene lost 0 bases and the J gene lost 0 bases, with 10 bases spanning the gap. Germline values: CDR1 SGDLS, CDR2 YYNGEE. DNA for the CDR3: TGTGCCAGCAGCGTAGCGGACTTAAGCTCCTACAATGAGCAGTTCTTC. Protein product: CASSVADLSSYNEQFF.

The chain combines TRBV10-2 with TRBJ1-5, with D unresolved. The CDR3 runs 13 residues. The germline V and J ends were trimmed by 5 bases and 4 bases, with 9 bases remaining between them. Germline loops: CDR1 WSHSY, CDR2 SAAADI. As DNA, the CDR3 is TGCGCCAGCAGTACGGGAAAAAATCAGCCCCAGCATTTT. It encodes CASSTGKNQPQHF.

This clonotype was counted many times. The V gene is TRBV28, the J gene TRBJ2-3, with TRBD2 identical over 10 bases. V shed 5 bases, J shed 5 bases, and the junction held 7 bases outside the gene matches. The CDR3 is made up of 15 amino acids. Germline V gives CDR1 MDHEN, CDR2 SYDVKM. The CDR3 DNA reads as TGTGCCAGCAGTCCGCGACTAGCGGGTATAGATACGCAGTATTTT. Protein product: CASSPRLAGIDTQYF.

This clonotype turned up a few times. A single base separates this from a much larger clone, so it may be a read error. This chain links TRBV2 with TRBJ2-3; D is undetermined. Trimming took off 1 base at V and 4 bases at J, with 3 bases between the two ends. The germline CDR1 and CDR2 sequences are SNHLY and FYNNEI. This CDR3 is built from 12 residues. For the CDR3, the DNA is TGTGCCAGCAGTGAAGGGTCAGATACGCAGTATTTT. Encoded protein: CASSEGSDTQYF.

In its sample, this clonotype was seen a few times. V gene TRBV4-3 combines with J gene TRBJ1-2; D perhaps matches TRBD1 (6 bases). CDR1 is LGHNA, CDR2 YSLEER, per germline. The CDR3 is made up of 15 amino acids. V gave up 1 base and J gave up 5 bases, with 14 bases separating them. CDR3 loop: CASSQVFGTNYGYTF. CDR3 sequence (DNA): TGCGCCAGCAGCCAAGTGTTTGGGACAAATTATGGCTACACCTTC.

The chain is built from TRBV28 and TRBJ1-5; 7 bases align to TRBD1. The CDR3 spans 16 residues. With V trimmed by 5 bases and J by 4 bases, 11 bases remained unmatched. Looked up from germline, CDR1 is MDHEN and CDR2 is SYDVKM. The DNA for the CDR3 is TGTGCCAGCAGTCACGCGACAGGGTATTCAAATCAGCCCCAGCATTTT. Its protein product is CASSHATGYSNQPQHF.

In its sample, this clonotype was seen a few times. Here the CDR3 reads CASSRGDENEQFF. The CDR3 nucleotides read TGTGCCAGCAGCCGGGGGGACGAAAATGAGCAGTTCTTC. The rearrangement joins TRBV7-3 to TRBJ2-1; 7 nucleotides match TRBD2. The CDR3 spans 13 residues. The J segment lost 7 bases and the V segment lost 5 bases, leaving 5 bases of the junction unmatched. Germline CDR1 and CDR2: SGHTA and FQGTGA.

There are many counts of this clonotype. The CDR3 DNA sequence: TGTGCCAGCAGCCCGGGACAGGGGCTCTCCTACGAGCAGTACTTC. It yields the protein CASSPGQGLSYEQYF. The chain links TRBV28 to TRBJ2-7, with 10 bases matching TRBD1. Germline CDR1 MDHEN, CDR2 SYDVKM. The CDR3 extends over 15 amino acids. V shed 6 bases, J shed 0 bases, and the junction held 5 bases outside the gene matches. The full variable domain, rest sourced from reference TRBV28 and TRBJ2-7, is DVKVTQSSRYLVKRTGEKVFLECVQDMDHENMFWYRQDPGLGLRLIYFSYDVKMKEKGDIPEGYSVSREKKERFSLILESASTNQTSMYLCASSPGQGLSYEQYFGPGTRLTVT.

This clonotype was counted between two and nine times. The chain combines TRBV19 with TRBJ2-7; maybe TRBD2 (6 bases). V shed 1 base and J shed 2 bases, with 18 bases lying between them. CDR3 size: 17 residues. The germline V gene encodes CDR1 LNHDA and CDR2 SQIVND (reference sequence). CDR3 DNA: TGTGCCAGTAGTATAGGCCGGGAGCTCCACCAAACCTACGAGCAGTACTTC. Its translation is CASSIGRELHQTYEQYF.

This clonotype was picked up a small number of times. The rearrangement joins TRBV20-1 to TRBJ2-1, with TRBD2 as a possible D gene (6 bases). Trimming removed 5 bases at V and 8 bases at J, with 16 bases between. Germline V gene sequence: CDR1 DFQATT, CDR2 SNEGSKA (reference sequence). There are 13 residues in the CDR3. This chain's CDR3 is CSALGSGFDEQFF. DNA for the CDR3: TGCAGTGCTCTCGGGAGTGGGTTTGATGAGCAGTTCTTC.

This clonotype was observed a few times. The J gene is TRBJ2-1, the V gene TRBV5-1; D is unresolved. V was shortened by 4 bases and J by 0 bases, with 11 bases between the two germline ends. The germline V gene has CDR1 SGHRS and CDR2 YFSETQ. The CDR3 covers 15 residues. CDR3 sequence: CASSRTMSSYNEQFF. In DNA, the CDR3 is TGCGCCAGCAGCCGCACCATGAGCTCCTACAATGAGCAGTTCTTC.

The V and J genes are TRBV10-3 and TRBJ2-5; 16 bases are a match to TRBD2. Germline-derived CDR1 and CDR2 are ENHRY and SYGVKD. CDR3 length: 16 residues. The junction had 6 bases not matched to a gene; V was cut back by 6 bases and J by 5 bases. CDR3: CAISPGLAGGPETQYF. In DNA form, the CDR3 reads TGTGCCATCAGCCCGGGACTAGCGGGAGGGCCCGAGACCCAGTACTTC.

The chain combines TRBV30 with TRBJ1-5; no clear D. Trimming left V 1 base short and J 6 bases short, with 10 bases between. Germline CDR1 is GTSNPN and CDR2 is SVGIG (reference sequence). The CDR3 extends over 13 amino acids. The CDR3, as DNA: TGTGCCTGGAGTGGGAGTCCCGGTCAGCCCCAGCATTTT. Translating it yields CAWSGSPGQPQHF.

J is TRBJ2-3 and V is TRBV7-9; 11 bases align to TRBD2. This CDR3 is built from 16 residues. V lost 1 base to trimming and J lost 4 bases; unmatched junction nucleotides: 4. The germline CDR1 and CDR2 sequences are SEHNR and FQNEAQ (reference sequence). The CDR3 DNA follows: TGTGCCAGCAGCTTAGTAAAGGGACTAGCGGCAGATACGCAGTATTTT. Amino acids: CASSLVKGLAADTQYF.

The genes are TRBV27 and TRBJ1-2, with TRBD1 as a possible D gene (6 bases). V was pared by 3 bases and J by 4 bases, with 12 bases between. The CDR3 runs 14 residues. Germline CDR1 reads MNHEY; CDR2 reads SMNVEV (reference sequence). The CDR3: CASSLPGQTYGYTF. In nucleotides, the CDR3 is TGTGCCAGCAGTTTGCCGGGACAAACCTATGGCTACACCTTC.

This rearrangement joins TRBV20-1 to TRBJ2-7; 7 bases line up with TRBD2. The CDR3 has 15 amino acids. CDR1 and CDR2 (germline): DFQATT, SNEGSKA (reference sequence). Losses at the gene ends were 0 bases for V and 0 bases for J; bases not matched to a gene: 5. The CDR3 is CSARDPGGSSYEQYF. In nucleotides, the CDR3 is TGCAGTGCTAGAGATCCGGGCGGGAGCTCCTACGAGCAGTACTTC.

In this sample, this clonotype turned up a few times. J is TRBJ2-7 and V is TRBV29-1; TRBD2 is a possible D gene (6 bases). The V gene's germline CDR1 is SQVTM and CDR2 ANQGSEA. V was cut by 4 bases and J by 0 bases, with 10 bases left in between. The CDR3 has 13 amino acids. The CDR3 DNA reads TGCAGCGTTGTGGAGACTAGCTCCTACGAGCAGTACTTC. It encodes CSVVETSSYEQYF.